This T cell receptor beta chain was identified in a study of cytomegalovirus exposure and HLA in healthy donors. A word on this clone: What it binds is unknown.

Study-wide points: Reportedly, diagnosis of cytomegalovirus status by the classifier showed high specificity and sensitivity. A later analysis reported that several of the most significant clusters appeared to be linked to common viral pathogens, among them Epstein-Barr virus. TCR beta sequences reportedly predicted most subjects' HLA-A and HLA-B alleles accurately. Follow-up analysis found HLA locus-dependent TCR association rates, highest for DRB1 and lowest for HLA-C.

With 4 bases clipped from V and 10 bases from J, the junction kept 7 bases outside the gene matches. The V gene's germline CDR1 is LNHDA and CDR2 SQIVND (reference sequence). The CDR3 totals 13 residues. PCR employed 60 Vbeta and 13 Jbeta primers. Only in-frame clones appear in the TCRdb table, and some are missing; sequencing was by immunoSEQ multiplex PCR. Recorded for this sample: over 100,000 clones. The specimen was PBMCs. This receptor was identified in a young man in good health and CMV-seronegative. This chain links TRBV19 with TRBJ1-5; 7 nucleotides agree with TRBD1. CDR3 in DNA: TGTGCCAGTAGTAGGTACAGGGGAGGACCCCAGCATTTT. It translates to CASSRYRGGPQHF. Together with reference TRBV19 and TRBJ1-5, the CDR3 gives the full variable domain: DGGITQSPKYLFRKEGQNVTLSCEQNLNHDAMYWYRQDPGQGLRLIYYSQIVNDFQKGDIAEGYSVSREKKESFPLTVTSAQKNPTAFYLCASSRYRGGPQHFGDGTRLSIL.